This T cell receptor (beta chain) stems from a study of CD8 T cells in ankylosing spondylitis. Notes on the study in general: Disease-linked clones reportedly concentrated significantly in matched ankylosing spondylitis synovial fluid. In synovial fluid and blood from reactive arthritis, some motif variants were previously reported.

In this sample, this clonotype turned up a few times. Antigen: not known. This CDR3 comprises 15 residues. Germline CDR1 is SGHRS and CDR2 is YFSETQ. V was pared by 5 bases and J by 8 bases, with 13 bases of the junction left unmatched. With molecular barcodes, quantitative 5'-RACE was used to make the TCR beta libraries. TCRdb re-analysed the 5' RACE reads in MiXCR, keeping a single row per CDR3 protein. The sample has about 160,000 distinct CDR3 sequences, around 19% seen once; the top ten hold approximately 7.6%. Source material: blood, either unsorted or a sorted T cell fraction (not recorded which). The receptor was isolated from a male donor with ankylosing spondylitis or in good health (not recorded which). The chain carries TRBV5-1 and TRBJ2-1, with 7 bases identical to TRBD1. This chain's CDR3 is CASRKTGAPVDEQFF. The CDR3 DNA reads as TGCGCCAGCAGGAAAACAGGGGCGCCTGTGGATGAGCAGTTCTTC.